The 22 T cell receptor beta chains given below trace back to one sample, sequenced in a study of CD8+ T cells in alopecia areata. It was cDNA, reverse transcribed from extracted RNA, that served as the sequencing template. Measured with immunoSEQ multiplex PCR; TCRdb has only the in-frame clones, and not every one. The sample lists 70,000 to 95,000 clones, around 54% seen once, with around 5.7% in the top ten. Source material: NKG2D-high CD8+ T cells sorted from blood. The receptor source for this set is a human donor with alopecia areata.

Only a few counts were recorded for this clone. The rearrangement joins TRBV30 to TRBJ2-5; D remains unclear. V was cut by 0 bases and J by 5 bases, with 4 bases left in between. Germline CDR1 reads GTSNPN; CDR2 reads SVGIG (reference sequence). CDR3 length equals 11 residues. The CDR3 sequence is CAWSVMETQYF. CDR3 DNA sequence: TGTGCCTGGAGTGTCATGGAGACCCAGTACTTC.

Written as DNA, the CDR3 is TGTGCCAGCAGTTCGACTGGGCCGTTCACCGGGGAGCTGTTTTTT. Its translation: CASSSTGPFTGELFF. The chain joins TRBV27 to TRBJ2-2; the D is unclear. The CDR3 sequence is 15 residues long. The V gene lost 4 bases and the J gene lost 4 bases, with 13 bases spanning the gap. The germline gives CDR1 MNHEY, CDR2 SMNVEV (reference sequence).

The gene calls are TRBV9 and TRBJ2-5; 7 bases are shared with TRBD1. With 0 bases clipped from V and 5 bases from J, the junction kept 10 bases outside the gene matches. CDR1 and CDR2 (germline): SGDLS, YYNGEE. The CDR3 contains 16 residues. The CDR3, as DNA: TGTGCCAGCAGCGTAGGGGGACAGACTCTCCAGGAGACCCAGTACTTC. It is translated as CASSVGGQTLQETQYF.

This clone occurred a few times. The rearrangement links TRBV2 to TRBJ2-5; 13 bases are shared with TRBD2. The CDR3 spans 15 residues. With V trimmed by 6 bases and J by 3 bases, 4 bases remained unmatched. In germline, CDR1 is SNHLY, CDR2 FYNNEI. The CDR3 DNA follows: TGTGCCAGCAGCGACGGGACTAGCGGGGAAGAGACCCAGTACTTC. This translates into CASSDGTSGEETQYF.

The V and J genes are TRBV2 and TRBJ2-1; D possibly corresponds to TRBD2 (5 bases). The CDR3 has 14 residues. Per germline, CDR1 SNHLY and CDR2 FYNNEI. Trimming shortened V by 7 bases and J by 4 bases, and 14 bases separated the two germline ends. CDR3 protein: CASNTGGSYNEQFF. The CDR3 coding sequence is TGTGCCAGCAACACTGGAGGCTCGTACAATGAGCAGTTCTTC.

A few counts support this clone. The J gene is TRBJ2-2, the V gene TRBV28, with a weak D call TRBD1 (5 bases). Germline V gene data show CDR1 as MDHEN and CDR2 as SYDVKM. CDR3 size: 12 residues. V lost 5 bases to trimming and J lost 6 bases, with 7 bases between them. CDR3 DNA: TGTGCCAGCAGTAGGGGTCCCGGGGAGCTGTTTTTT. Encoded protein: CASSRGPGELFF.

This clone was picked up a small number of times. The chain couples TRBV29-1 to TRBJ2-1; 8 nucleotides match TRBD2. The germline V gene encodes CDR1 SQVTM and CDR2 ANQGSEA. Trimming removed 2 bases from V and 8 bases from J; junction bases left unmatched: 8. This CDR3 region has 14 residues. In nucleotides, the CDR3 is TGCAGCGTTGAATTGGGACTAGGACGGGATGAGCAGTTCTTC. Translating it yields CSVELGLGRDEQFF.

The chain joins TRBV11-3 to TRBJ2-5; 7 nucleotides agree with TRBD2. The CDR3 runs to 15 residues. Losses at the gene ends were 2 bases for V and 2 bases for J; bases not matched to a gene: 5. Germline V gives CDR1 SGHNT, CDR2 YENEEA. CDR3 nucleotides: TGTGCCAGCAGCTTATGGGTTAGCGGGCAAGAGACCCAGTACTTC. Its translation: CASSLWVSGQETQYF.

This clone was seen a handful of times. The chain couples TRBV5-4 to TRBJ2-3; the match to TRBD2 covers 10 bases. The trim removed 6 bases at V and 6 bases at J, leaving 13 bases unmatched. This CDR3 contains 16 residues. Germline V lookup: CDR1 SGHNT, CDR2 YYREEE (reference sequence). In DNA, the CDR3 is TGTGCCAGCACCTCGGGGCCAACTAGCGGGGATGATACGCAGTATTTT. The encoded protein is CASTSGPTSGDDTQYF.

There are a few counts of this clone. The genes are TRBV20-1 and TRBJ2-3; D gene unclear. Trimming took off 6 bases at V and 4 bases at J, with 8 bases between the two ends. The V gene's germline CDR1 is DFQATT and CDR2 SNEGSKA (reference sequence). The CDR3 totals 11 residues. This CDR3 reads CSATFPDTQYF. As DNA, the CDR3 is TGCAGTGCCACTTTCCCAGATACGCAGTATTTT.

The rearrangement joins TRBV27 to TRBJ2-3; D not certain. The V and J ends lost 5 bases and 0 bases respectively, with 9 bases between them. Germline V lookup: CDR1 MNHEY, CDR2 SMNVEV (reference sequence). The CDR3 runs 14 residues. The CDR3 region is CASSNLASTDTQYF. The CDR3 DNA reads as TGTGCCAGCAGTAATCTGGCTAGCACAGATACGCAGTATTTT.

A few counts support this clone. The chain has TRBV28 and TRBJ2-1; D may be TRBD1 (5 bases). The CDR3 runs to 13 residues. V was clipped by 3 bases and J by 8 bases, with 11 bases between them. Germline V gives CDR1 MDHEN, CDR2 SYDVKM. The DNA of the CDR3 is TGTGCCAGCAGTTTTCGACAGATCGATGAGCAGTTCTTC. Residues: CASSFRQIDEQFF.

The chain carries TRBV14 and TRBJ2-3; a possible D gene is TRBD2 (6 bases). This CDR3 has 16 amino acids. V dropped 5 bases and J dropped 5 bases, with 20 bases sitting between them. Per the germline V gene, CDR1 is SGHDN and CDR2 is FVKESK. CDR3 nucleotides: TGTGCCAGCAGCGAGATCGCGGGACTGGGAGGAGATACGCAGTATTTT. It yields the protein CASSEIAGLGGDTQYF.

This clone was counted between two and nine times. The chain has TRBV5-1 and TRBJ2-5; D possibly corresponds to TRBD1 (6 bases). This CDR3 contains 13 residues. V was trimmed by 3 bases and J by 4 bases, leaving 10 bases between them. The V gene's germline CDR1 is SGHRS and CDR2 YFSETQ. The DNA of the CDR3 is TGCGCCAGCAGCTCGGACAGTCCAGAGACCCAGTACTTC. As protein: CASSSDSPETQYF.

This clone was seen more than once but under ten times. The chain uses TRBV28 and TRBJ2-7; 9 bases agree with TRBD1. Germline V gene lookup returns CDR1 MDHEN and CDR2 SYDVKM. V shed 8 bases and J 5 bases; nucleotides not matched to a gene: 7. The CDR3 length is 13 residues. Here the CDR3 DNA reads TGTGCCAGCTCCTGGACAGGGGACCACGAGCAGTACTTC. This translates into CASSWTGDHEQYF.

This chain links TRBV28 with TRBJ2-1; 16 bases are a match to TRBD2. Germline CDR1 MDHEN, CDR2 SYDVKM. V shed 4 bases and J 7 bases; nucleotides not matched to a gene: 7. The CDR3 runs 17 residues. CDR3 nucleotide sequence: TGTGCCAGCAGTTCCGGGACTAGCGGGGGGGCCAAAAATGAGCAGTTCTTC. Protein: CASSSGTSGGAKNEQFF.

This clone turned up a few times. The V call is TRBV7-9, the J call TRBJ1-4; D is ambiguous. The CDR3 has 12 residues. Germline CDR1 reads SEHNR; CDR2 reads FQNEAQ (reference sequence). The germline V and J ends were trimmed by 4 bases and 8 bases, with 8 bases remaining between them. The CDR3 reads CASSSTPEKLFF. DNA of the CDR3: TGTGCCAGCAGCTCCACACCCGAAAAACTGTTTTTT. The full variable domain, its missing parts supplied by reference TRBV7-9 and TRBJ1-4, is DTGVSQNPRHKITKRGQNVTFRCDPISEHNRLYWYRQTLGQGPEFLTYFQNEAQLEKSRLLSDRFSAERPKGSFSTLEIQRTEQGDSAMYLCASSSTPEKLFFGSGTQLSVL.

This clone was detected only a few times. This rearrangement joins TRBV10-3 to TRBJ1-5, with D maybe TRBD1 (5 bases). Germline V gene lookup returns CDR1 ENHRY and CDR2 SYGVKD. The CDR3 is 17 residues long. The V and J ends lost 10 bases and 1 base respectively, with 23 bases between them. The CDR3 protein is CATSKGVRDGSNQPQHF. The DNA of the CDR3 is TGTGCCACATCGAAAGGAGTGCGGGACGGCAGCAATCAGCCCCAGCATTTT.

V is TRBV2 and J is TRBJ2-7; 8 bases are a match to TRBD2. After removal of 9 bases from V and 0 bases from J, the junction contained 10 bases not matched to a gene. Germline CDR1 is SNHLY and CDR2 is FYNNEI. The CDR3 totals 15 residues. CDR3 coding DNA: TGTGCCAGTCTCGGCGGGGGGCTCCCCTCCTACGAGCAGTACTTC. Translated: CASLGGGLPSYEQYF.

The sample holds a few counts of this clone. V gene TRBV29-1 combines with J gene TRBJ2-6; D unclear. Between the trimmed V and J ends, which lost 2 bases and 2 bases, there was a span of 1 base. This CDR3 region has 12 residues. Germline V lookup: CDR1 SQVTM, CDR2 ANQGSEA. CDR3 loop: CSVETGANVLTF. For the CDR3, the DNA is TGCAGCGTTGAAACTGGGGCCAACGTCCTGACTTTC.

This chain uses TRBV5-1 with TRBJ1-2; D is ambiguous. The V gene lost 1 base and the J gene lost 7 bases, with 11 bases spanning the gap. The CDR3 is made up of 13 amino acids. Germline CDR1 and CDR2: SGHRS and YFSETQ. The CDR3 DNA sequence: TGCGCCAGCAGCTTGTTTGGCTATGGTGGCTACACCTTC. Protein product: CASSLFGYGGYTF.

The chain links TRBV29-1 to TRBJ1-2; D is undetermined. V was clipped by 6 bases and J by 8 bases, with 16 bases between them. Germline values: CDR1 SQVTM, CDR2 ANQGSEA. CDR3 length: 12 amino acids. The CDR3: CSVPFGSGGYTF. The CDR3 DNA is TGCAGCGTGCCGTTTGGCTCGGGGGGCTACACCTTC. Filled out from reference TRBV29-1 and TRBJ1-2, the complete variable domain reads SAVISQKPSRDICQRGTSLTIQCQVDSQVTMMFWYRQQPGQSLTLIATANQGSEATYESGFVIDKFPISRPNLTFSTLTVSNMSPEDSSIYLCSVPFGSGGYTFGSGTRLTVV.